This T cell receptor (beta chain) was obtained from a study of blood T cells in healthy people across ages. On the study more broadly: About one barcoded beta molecule per two T cells came from capture by template switching.

Primed by a sample-barcoded 5' primer and a J-beta primer mix, a second PCR proceeded for roughly 6 to 12 cycles. Through a template-switch adaptor with 12 random nucleotides, each cDNA molecule received a tag. From the 5' RACE reads, TCRdb called clonotypes with MiXCR, one entry per CDR3 protein. Of around 1,700,000 distinct CDR3 sequences listed, over 25% are singletons. Study findings and constraints: Diversity was estimated from one million T cells, and these estimates were considered underestimates.

Staff drew 9 to 10 milliliters of peripheral blood from each donor. The germline gives CDR1 SGHAT, CDR2 FQNNGV. There are 16 residues in the CDR3. With 1 base clipped from V and 4 bases from J, the junction kept 7 bases outside the gene matches. This clonotype was recorded a few times. Its antigen remains unknown. This sequence originates from a woman aged 25 to 45 in good health. The sequencing input was blood. The chain is built from TRBV11-2 and TRBJ1-2; 9 nucleotides align to TRBD1. In nucleotides, the CDR3 is TGTGCCAGCAGCTTAGGCCCGGGACAGGGTGCCTATGGCTACACCTTC. It codes for CASSLGPGQGAYGYTF.